The clone carrying this T cell receptor beta chain appeared many times. Its antigen is not known. These data come from a study of early T cells in non-severe SARS-CoV-2 infection. Study information: It was bulk RNA from unsorted whole blood that was sequenced, and the chains were unpaired. General study results and limits: Comparison of clonotypes with VDJdb favored anti-spike CD8 responses while missing private and CD4 specificities.

Trimming shortened V by 6 bases and J by 3 bases, and 12 bases separated the two germline ends. This CDR3 is 13 amino acids long. From germline, CDR1 is SGHVS and CDR2 FQNEAQ. The TCR library protocol was used to attach unique molecular identifiers. These identifiers were attached to individual cDNA molecules. TCRdb re-called the 5' RACE reads with MiXCR, one entry per CDR3 protein. The sample gives tens of thousands of distinct CDR3 sequences, almost 6% of which show up once; 6.5% to 8.5% is in the top ten. Sample: whole blood. This receptor was obtained from an adult who was a healthcare worker with PCR-confirmed SARS-CoV-2 infection or an uninfected control (not recorded which). The chain has TRBV7-8 and TRBJ2-7; D remains ambiguous. CDR3 nucleotides: TGTGCCAGCAGGCTGAGAATGGTCTACGAGCAGTACTTC. Its translation: CASRLRMVYEQYF.